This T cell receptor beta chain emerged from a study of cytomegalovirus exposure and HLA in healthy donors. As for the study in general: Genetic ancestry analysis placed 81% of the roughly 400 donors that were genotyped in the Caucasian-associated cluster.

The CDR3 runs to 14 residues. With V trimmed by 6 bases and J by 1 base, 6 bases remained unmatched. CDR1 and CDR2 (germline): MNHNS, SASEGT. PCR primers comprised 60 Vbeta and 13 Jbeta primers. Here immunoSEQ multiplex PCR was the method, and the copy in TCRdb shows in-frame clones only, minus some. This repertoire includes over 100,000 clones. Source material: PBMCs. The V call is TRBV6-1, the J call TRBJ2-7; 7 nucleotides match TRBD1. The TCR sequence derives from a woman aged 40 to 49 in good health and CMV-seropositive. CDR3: CASSARRGSYEQYF. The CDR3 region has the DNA TGTGCCAGCAGCGCGCGCAGGGGGTCCTACGAGCAGTACTTC.